This TCR beta chain was captured in a study of blood T cells in healthy people across ages. Together with a sample-barcoded 5' primer, a J-beta primer mix was included in a second PCR lasting about 7 to 12 cycles. A single record per CDR3 protein comes from TCRdb applying MiXCR to the 5' RACE reads. The table includes around 900,000 distinct CDR3 sequences, 25% to 35% detected once. General study points: In the absence of known donor CMV status, changes in expanded clonotypes were possibly confounded. Both higher diversity and more naive CD4+ cells marked long-lived donors when set against aged donors.

This clonotype was observed at least ten times. Its cognate antigen is unknown. The individuals who served as donors were healthy Caucasians living in Russia, aged roughly 6 to 90. With each sample, at least 5 micrograms of total RNA were extracted. Deletions cut 3 bases from V and 2 bases from J, with 11 bases between. The CDR3 runs to 16 residues. Germline V gene sequence: CDR1 SGHTA, CDR2 FQGNSA. The chain is built from TRBV7-2 and TRBJ2-6, with a tentative D call TRBD2 (6 bases). This TCR came from a woman aged 80 or over in good health. Sequenced input: blood. In nucleotides, the CDR3 is TGTGCCAGCAGCTTGGGACTGGGGGCTGGGGCCAACGTCCTGACTTTC. It translates to CASSLGLGAGANVLTF.